A selection of T cell receptor beta chains follows, all from one sample in a study of cytomegalovirus exposure and HLA in healthy donors. Here immunoSEQ multiplex PCR was the method, and the copy in TCRdb shows in-frame clones only, minus some. The sample comprises about 190,000 clones, 70% to 90% of which are singletons, and approximately 2% rests with the top ten. Sequenced material: PBMCs. The origin of the receptors is a woman in her twenties or thirties in good health and CMV-seronegative. Both conserved end residues are part of each CDR3. Each record gives: D gene, V gene, J gene, clone size, CDR3 DNA, CDR3 protein. A D gene is named only where the DNA matches it firmly. Expanded clones get a size class; other rows say once, few or many, or leave the size out.

d_gene: TRBD2
v_gene: TRBV11-3
j_gene: TRBJ2-2
abundance: few
CDR3nt: TGTGCCAGCAGCTGGGACTATGCCACCGGGGAGCTGTTTTTT
CDR3aa: CASSWDYATGELFF

d_gene: -
v_gene: TRBV4-3
j_gene: TRBJ2-5
abundance: -
CDR3nt: TGCGCCAGCAGCCAGTCCAGGGGCCGGGGAGAGACCCAGTACTTC
CDR3aa: CASSQSRGRGETQYF

d_gene: TRBD1
v_gene: TRBV5-6
j_gene: TRBJ1-1
abundance: -
CDR3nt: TGTGCCAGCAGCTTGGGGACAGGGAGGGGGACTGAAGCTTTCTTT
CDR3aa: CASSLGTGRGTEAFF

d_gene: -
v_gene: TRBV2
j_gene: TRBJ2-7
abundance: -
CDR3nt: TGTGCCAGCAGGTCGAGGGAGACTTCCTACGAGCAGTACTTC
CDR3aa: CASRSRETSYEQYF

d_gene: -
v_gene: TRBV5-1
j_gene: TRBJ2-5
abundance: -
CDR3nt: TGCGCCAGCAGCTTGACAGGGAGCCAAGAGACCCAGTACTTC
CDR3aa: CASSLTGSQETQYF

d_gene: TRBD1
v_gene: TRBV15
j_gene: TRBJ2-3
abundance: once
CDR3nt: TGTGCCACCAGCAGAGATAACAGGGGGCTGTCAGATACGCAGTATTTT
CDR3aa: CATSRDNRGLSDTQYF

d_gene: TRBD1
v_gene: TRBV6-6
j_gene: TRBJ1-2
abundance: once
CDR3nt: TGTGCCAGCACTGAACCGGGACAGCCGTATGGCTACACCTTC
CDR3aa: CASTEPGQPYGYTF

d_gene: TRBD1
v_gene: TRBV5-1
j_gene: TRBJ2-1
abundance: -
CDR3nt: TGCGCCAGCAGCTTGGGGGACAGGTCCAATGAGCAGTTCTTC
CDR3aa: CASSLGDRSNEQFF

d_gene: TRBD2
v_gene: TRBV7-2
j_gene: TRBJ2-1
abundance: -
CDR3nt: TGTGCCAGCAGCTCCACTAGCGGAAGCGTCTACAATGAGCAGTTCTTC
CDR3aa: CASSSTSGSVYNEQFF

d_gene: -
v_gene: TRBV5-1
j_gene: TRBJ1-1
abundance: -
CDR3nt: TGCGCCAGCAGCTTAGATTGGCAGAACACTGAAGCTTTCTTT
CDR3aa: CASSLDWQNTEAFF

d_gene: TRBD1
v_gene: TRBV6-4
j_gene: TRBJ2-2
abundance: once
CDR3nt: TGTGCCAGCAGTCCTGGACAGGGGGCGTCCGGGGAGCTGTTTTTT
CDR3aa: CASSPGQGASGELFF

d_gene: -
v_gene: TRBV7-9
j_gene: TRBJ1-4
abundance: once
CDR3nt: TGTGCCAGCAGCTTAGTGCCAGGGGAAGAAAAACTGTTTTTT
CDR3aa: CASSLVPGEEKLFF

d_gene: TRBD1
v_gene: TRBV28
j_gene: TRBJ2-5
abundance: -
CDR3nt: TGTGCCAGCAGTCCCCGACCCACAGGGGGCCGGGAGACCCAGTACTTC
CDR3aa: CASSPRPTGGRETQYF

d_gene: TRBD1
v_gene: TRBV28
j_gene: TRBJ1-2
abundance: -
CDR3nt: TGTGCCAGCACATCTTCGGGACAGGGGAACTATGGCTACACCTTC
CDR3aa: CASTSSGQGNYGYTF

d_gene: TRBD2
v_gene: TRBV28
j_gene: TRBJ2-7
abundance: few
CDR3nt: TGTGCCAGCAGTTGGGCTAGCGGGTTCTACGAGCAGTACTTC
CDR3aa: CASSWASGFYEQYF

d_gene: -
v_gene: TRBV30
j_gene: TRBJ2-3
abundance: -
CDR3nt: TGTGCCTGGAAGGGAGGAACAGATACGCAGTATTTT
CDR3aa: CAWKGGTDTQYF

d_gene: -
v_gene: TRBV7-2
j_gene: TRBJ2-4
abundance: -
CDR3nt: TGTGCCAGCAGCTTAGTTTCTTTTGCAGGTGTGGCCAAAAACATTCAGTACTTC
CDR3aa: CASSLVSFAGVAKNIQYF

d_gene: -
v_gene: TRBV6-5
j_gene: TRBJ2-4
abundance: -
CDR3nt: TGTGCCAGCAGTTTTCAGGGATCCAAAAACATTCAGTACTTC
CDR3aa: CASSFQGSKNIQYF

d_gene: -
v_gene: TRBV28
j_gene: TRBJ2-7
abundance: -
CDR3nt: TGTGCCAGCAGTTCGGCGATACTACCTGAGGGGACTTACGAGCAGTACTTC
CDR3aa: CASSSAILPEGTYEQYF